These 25 T cell receptor beta chains came from one sample sequenced in a study of blood T cell repertoires in COVID-19. Some clones are missing from TCRdb's copy, which holds only in-frame ones; the method was immunoSEQ multiplex PCR. There are fewer than 250,000 clones in the sample; around 89% occur only once, and more than 13% lies in the top ten. Source material: PBMCs or T cells enriched from blood (not recorded which). The receptor source for this set is a man between 25 and 39 years old who had been exposed to COVID-19.

The rearrangement links TRBV7-3 to TRBJ1-5; maybe TRBD1 (6 bases). CDR3 length: 14 amino acids. The V and J ends lost 6 bases and 5 bases respectively, with 14 bases between them. The germline V gene has CDR1 SGHTA and CDR2 FQGTGA. The CDR3 protein is CASSRQAADQPQHF. The CDR3 coding sequence is TGTGCCAGCAGTAGACAGGCCGCCGATCAGCCCCAGCATTTT.

The V and J genes are TRBV30 and TRBJ2-5, with D perhaps matching TRBD1 (6 bases). This CDR3 has 12 residues. Trimming removed 0 bases at V and 4 bases at J, with 6 bases between. In germline, CDR1 is GTSNPN, CDR2 SVGIG (reference sequence). The CDR3 loop reads CAWSVGGETQYF. CDR3 DNA: TGTGCCTGGAGTGTAGGGGGAGAGACCCAGTACTTC.

The V and J genes are TRBV6-5 and TRBJ1-2; D might be TRBD1 (5 bases). This CDR3 contains 14 residues. Trimming removed 6 bases from V and 4 bases from J, with 15 bases in between. The germline CDR1 and CDR2 sequences are MNHEY and SVGAGI. The CDR3 region is CASRAGGSTYGYTF. The CDR3 DNA follows: TGTGCCAGCAGGGCCGGGGGGTCGACCTATGGCTACACCTTC.

This clone was detected only once. The V and J genes are TRBV5-5 and TRBJ2-7, with D perhaps matching TRBD1 (6 bases). V shed 6 bases and J shed 3 bases, with 7 bases lying between them. CDR1 and CDR2 (germline): SGHKS, YYEKEE (reference sequence). The CDR3 runs 11 residues. This chain's CDR3 is CASKQGYEQYF. The CDR3 region has the DNA TGTGCCAGCAAACAGGGCTACGAGCAGTACTTC.

The chain uses TRBV5-6 and TRBJ2-7; 7 bases line up with TRBD2. The length of the CDR3 is 13 residues. Germline V CDR1 and CDR2: SGHDT, YYEEEE. With V trimmed by 4 bases and J by 3 bases, 4 bases remained unmatched. CDR3 nucleotide sequence: TGTGCCAGCAGCCCCGGGAGGAACTACGAGCAGTACTTC. This codes for CASSPGRNYEQYF.

The rearrangement uses TRBV5-1 and TRBJ2-3, with D perhaps matching TRBD2 (6 bases). Trimming removed 3 bases from V and 2 bases from J, with 16 bases in between. Germline V CDR1 and CDR2: SGHRS, YFSETQ. The CDR3 is made up of 16 amino acids. CDR3 DNA sequence: TGCGCCAGCAGCTATTCACTAGCAGAGCTCACAGATACGCAGTATTTT. Protein product: CASSYSLAELTDTQYF.

The CDR3 reads CASSEAGGHELFF. The CDR3 DNA sequence: TGTGCCAGCAGCGAAGCGGGGGGGCATGAGCTGTTTTTT. The gene calls are TRBV5-5 and TRBJ2-2; TRBD2 aligns across 10 bases. Germline trimming cut 4 bases from V and 11 bases from J; bases unmatched to any gene: 5. The CDR3 loop spans 13 amino acids. Germline loops: CDR1 SGHKS, CDR2 YYEKEE (reference sequence).

V is TRBV7-3 and J is TRBJ1-6; no reliable D call. The CDR3 has 13 residues. The germline gives CDR1 SGHTA, CDR2 FQGTGA. V lost 2 bases to trimming and J lost 7 bases, with 6 bases between them. In DNA, the CDR3 is TGTGCCAGCAGCTTAGCCAGGAATTCACCCCTCCACTTT. Amino acids: CASSLARNSPLHF.

The gene calls are TRBV29-1 and TRBJ2-3, with 11 bases fitting TRBD2. Trimming removed 3 bases from V and 0 bases from J; junction bases left unmatched: 8. CDR1 is SQVTM, CDR2 ANQGSEA, per germline. The CDR3 loop spans 17 amino acids. CDR3 in amino acids: CSVEFLAGGHSTDTQYF. CDR3 in DNA: TGCAGCGTTGAGTTTCTAGCGGGGGGTCATAGCACAGATACGCAGTATTTT.

V gene TRBV3-1 (or the pseudogene TRBV3-2) combines with J gene TRBJ2-3; 16 nucleotides line up with TRBD2. Germline V CDR1 and CDR2: LGHDT, YNNKEL (reference sequence). The J segment lost 9 bases and the V segment lost 4 bases, leaving 4 bases of the junction unmatched. CDR3 size: 15 residues. The CDR3 protein is CASSPTGLAGGTQYF. CDR3 coding DNA: TGTGCCAGCAGCCCTACGGGACTAGCGGGGGGGACGCAGTATTTT.

The J gene is TRBJ2-5, the V gene TRBV15; a possible D gene is TRBD1 (6 bases). The CDR3 totals 15 residues. The V end lost 4 bases, the J end lost 1 base, and 13 bases lay between the germline ends. Per germline, CDR1 LNHNV and CDR2 YYDKDF (reference sequence). The CDR3 coding sequence is TGTGCCACCAGCACCGAACAGGGATTCCAAGAGACCCAGTACTTC. It is translated as CATSTEQGFQETQYF.

The chain links TRBV27 to TRBJ1-3, with D perhaps TRBD1 (5 bases). Germline CDR1 is MNHEY and CDR2 is SMNVEV (reference sequence). Trimming removed 2 bases at V and 0 bases at J, with 17 bases between. The CDR3 extends over 18 amino acids. CDR3 nucleotides: TGTGCCAGCAGTTTAAAGGCCGTCAGACAGATCTCTGGAAACACCATATATTTT. Encoded protein: CASSLKAVRQISGNTIYF.

This sequence joins TRBV19 and TRBJ1-6; possible D gene TRBD1, 6 bases. From germline, CDR1 is LNHDA and CDR2 SQIVND (reference sequence). There are 16 residues in the CDR3. The V end lost 1 base, the J end lost 5 bases, and 12 bases lay between the germline ends. This CDR3 reads CASSIVTGRNNSPLHF. DNA of the CDR3: TGTGCCAGTAGTATAGTAACAGGGAGAAATAATTCACCCCTCCACTTT.

J is TRBJ2-3 and V is TRBV11-2; no definite D call. The CDR3 is 14 amino acids. The ends were cut back, 4 bases at V and 4 bases at J, with 12 bases in the middle. Germline CDR1 is SGHAT and CDR2 is FQNNGV. This CDR3 reads CASSSRPGSDTQYF. The CDR3 DNA reads as TGTGCCAGCAGCTCGAGGCCCGGCTCAGATACGCAGTATTTT.

The V call is TRBV10-1, the J call TRBJ2-3, with 8 bases that match TRBD2. CDR3 length: 14 residues. V was clipped by 5 bases and J by 5 bases; unmatched bases: 6. CDR1 WNHNN and CDR2 SYGVQD come from the germline V gene (reference sequence). The CDR3 DNA sequence: TGCGCCAGCAGTCCTAGCGGGCCGAGAGATACGCAGTATTTT. This sequence encodes CASSPSGPRDTQYF.

CDR3 in amino acids: CASSRGNADEQYF. CDR3 in DNA: TGTGCCAGCTCCCGGGGGAACGCAGACGAGCAGTACTTC. V gene TRBV18 combines with J gene TRBJ2-7, with D perhaps matching TRBD2 (6 bases). This CDR3 has 13 amino acids. V lost 6 bases to trimming and J lost 5 bases, with 14 bases between them. Per germline, CDR1 KGHSH and CDR2 LQKENI.

The chain joins TRBV7-2 to TRBJ1-1; D remains ambiguous. Trimming shortened V by 4 bases and J by 1 base, and 7 bases separated the two germline ends. Germline lookup yields CDR1 SGHTA and CDR2 FQGNSA. The CDR3 consists of 13 residues. This chain's CDR3 is CASSSRGNTEAFF. CDR3 in DNA: TGTGCCAGCAGCTCCCGCGGGAACACTGAAGCTTTCTTT.

The V gene is TRBV5-6, the J gene TRBJ2-1; possible D gene TRBD2, 6 bases. Germline loops: CDR1 SGHDT, CDR2 YYEEEE. V shed 2 bases and J shed 4 bases, with 13 bases lying between them. This CDR3 comprises 15 residues. The CDR3 nucleotides read TGTGCCAGCAGCTTTCTCGGGGGATTATACAATGAGCAGTTCTTC. Its translation: CASSFLGGLYNEQFF.

The genes are TRBV5-5 and TRBJ1-1, with TRBD1 as a possible D gene (5 bases). This CDR3 contains 12 residues. Germline lookup yields CDR1 SGHKS and CDR2 YYEKEE (reference sequence). Between the trimmed V and J ends, which lost 2 bases and 5 bases, there was a span of 7 bases. CDR3 nucleotide sequence: TGTGCCAGCAGCTTTAGGGGAACTGAAGCTTTCTTT. Translating it yields CASSFRGTEAFF.

The genes are TRBV5-6 and TRBJ1-5; maybe TRBD1 (6 bases). Trimming cost V 3 bases and J 4 bases, with 14 bases left between them. The V gene's germline CDR1 is SGHDT and CDR2 YYEEEE. The CDR3 has 15 residues. CDR3 loop: CASSSGGGANQPQHF. CDR3 DNA: TGTGCCAGCAGCTCAGGTGGGGGGGCGAATCAGCCCCAGCATTTT.

This chain uses TRBV7-2 with TRBJ2-6; 7 bases are a match to TRBD2. This CDR3 is built from 17 residues. J was trimmed by 2 bases and V by 1 base; bases with no gene match: 5. Looked up from germline, CDR1 is SGHTA and CDR2 is FQGNSA. The CDR3 reads CASSLVLGTTGANVLTF. The DNA for the CDR3 is TGTGCCAGCAGCTTAGTATTAGGGACTACTGGGGCCAACGTCCTGACTTTC.

A few counts support this clone. J is TRBJ1-6 and V is TRBV4-3; tentatively, D is TRBD1 (6 bases). V was trimmed by 4 bases and J by 9 bases, leaving 13 bases between them. This CDR3 has 14 amino acids. The V gene's germline CDR1 is LGHNA and CDR2 YSLEER. The DNA of the CDR3 is TGCGCCAGCAGCCTTCAAGGGGGATTTTCACCCCTCCACTTT. Translating it yields CASSLQGGFSPLHF.

The rearrangement joins TRBV18 to TRBJ2-7; 9 nucleotides agree with TRBD1. CDR1 is KGHSH, CDR2 LQKENI, per germline. This CDR3 is built from 14 residues. Losses at the gene ends were 5 bases for V and 5 bases for J; bases not matched to a gene: 7. CDR3 DNA: TGTGCCAGCTCAGCCCGGGACAGGGTACACGAGCAGTACTTC. Its protein product is CASSARDRVHEQYF. Looking up the rest from reference TRBV18 and TRBJ2-7 gives the full variable domain: NAGVMQNPRHLVRRRGQEARLRCSPMKGHSHVYWYRQLPEEGLKFMVYLQKENIIDESGMPKERFSAEFPKEGPSILRIQQVVRGDSAAYFCASSARDRVHEQYFGPGTRLTVT.

The V and J genes are TRBV18 and TRBJ2-1; TRBD1 matches at 11 bases. This CDR3 is 15 amino acids long. Germline V CDR1 and CDR2: KGHSH, LQKENI. The V and J ends lost 2 bases and 12 bases, in that order; junction bases with no gene match: 9. CDR3 protein: CASSPGTGGNTGQFF. In DNA, the CDR3 is TGTGCCAGCTCACCAGGGACAGGGGGAAACACCGGGCAGTTCTTC.

The CDR3 DNA reads as TGTGCCAGCAGTGAATATGGCGGGAATGAGCAGTTCTTC. As protein: CASSEYGGNEQFF. This sequence joins TRBV25-1 and TRBJ2-1, with D perhaps TRBD2 (5 bases). Germline assignment: CDR1 MGHDK and CDR2 SYGVNS. The length of the CDR3 is 13 residues. V was trimmed by 0 bases and J by 7 bases, leaving 7 bases between them. Full variable domain (remainder filled in from reference TRBV25-1 and TRBJ2-1): EADIYQTPRYLVIGTGKKITLECSQTMGHDKMYWYQQDPGMELHLIHYSYGVNSTEKGDLSSESTVSRIRTEHFPLTLESARPSHTSQYLCASSEYGGNEQFFGPGTRLTVL.